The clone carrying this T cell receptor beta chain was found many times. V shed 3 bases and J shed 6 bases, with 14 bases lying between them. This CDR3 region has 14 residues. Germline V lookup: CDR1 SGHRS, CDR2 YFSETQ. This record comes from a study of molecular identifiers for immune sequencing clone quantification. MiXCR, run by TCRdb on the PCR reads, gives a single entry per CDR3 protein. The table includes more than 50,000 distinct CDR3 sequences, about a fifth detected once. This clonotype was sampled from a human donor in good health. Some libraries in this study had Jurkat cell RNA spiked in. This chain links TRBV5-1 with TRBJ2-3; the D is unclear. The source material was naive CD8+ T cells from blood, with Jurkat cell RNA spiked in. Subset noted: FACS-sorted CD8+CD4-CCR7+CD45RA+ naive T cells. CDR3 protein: CASSSHGSTDTQYF. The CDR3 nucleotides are TGCGCCAGCAGCTCCCATGGGTCTACGGATACGCAGTATTTT.